This is a list of T cell receptor beta chains from one sample in a study of cytomegalovirus exposure and HLA in healthy donors. Assay: immunoSEQ multiplex PCR; the TCRdb copy retains only in-frame clones and omits some. This sample has about 160,000 clones, with roughly 80% found just once. The specimen was PBMCs. The receptor source for this set is a male donor in good health and CMV-seropositive. The CDR3 runs from the conserved cysteine through the conserved F or W. Each record gives: clone size, V gene, D gene, J gene, CDR3 protein, CDR3 DNA. A D gene is named only where the DNA matches it firmly. Rows may omit the clone size; those that give it use once, few, many or a size class.

clone_size: once
v_call: TRBV7-8
d_call: .
j_call: TRBJ1-2
cdr3_aa: CASSFGPGYGYTF
cdr3_nt: TGTGCCAGCAGCTTCGGTCCAGGGTATGGCTACACCTTC

clone_size: .
v_call: TRBV4-1
d_call: TRBD1
j_call: TRBJ1-4
cdr3_aa: CASSHIRQGNRNEKLFF
cdr3_nt: TGCGCCAGCAGCCACATCCGACAGGGTAATCGGAATGAAAAACTGTTTTTT

clone_size: .
v_call: TRBV7-8
d_call: TRBD1
j_call: TRBJ1-4
cdr3_aa: CASSLDSGRGRVGNNEKLFF
cdr3_nt: TGTGCCAGCAGCTTAGATAGCGGCAGGGGGCGAGTGGGGAATAATGAAAAACTGTTTTTT

clone_size: .
v_call: TRBV12-2
d_call: .
j_call: TRBJ2-1
cdr3_aa: CASRATGGPTYNEQFF
cdr3_nt: TGTGCAAGTCGAGCCACAGGGGGACCAACCTACAATGAGCAGTTCTTC

clone_size: .
v_call: TRBV5-1
d_call: .
j_call: TRBJ2-1
cdr3_aa: CASSLAEINEQFF
cdr3_nt: TGCGCCAGCAGCTTGGCCGAGATTAATGAGCAGTTCTTC

clone_size: once
v_call: TRBV7-6
d_call: .
j_call: TRBJ2-5
cdr3_aa: CASSITEQETQYF
cdr3_nt: TGTGCCAGCAGCATAACAGAACAAGAGACCCAGTACTTC

clone_size: .
v_call: TRBV11-2
d_call: .
j_call: TRBJ1-2
cdr3_aa: CASSPQLTGGYTF
cdr3_nt: TGTGCCAGCAGCCCACAATTAACGGGTGGCTACACCTTC

clone_size: .
v_call: TRBV30
d_call: .
j_call: TRBJ2-4
cdr3_aa: CAWEKEGTNIQYF
cdr3_nt: TGTGCCTGGGAAAAGGAGGGAACAAACATTCAGTACTTC

clone_size: .
v_call: TRBV25-1
d_call: TRBD2
j_call: TRBJ2-3
cdr3_aa: CASSEVGGRRGETDTQYF
cdr3_nt: TGTGCCAGCAGTGAGGTTGGCGGGAGACGTGGGGAAACAGATACGCAGTATTTT

clone_size: .
v_call: TRBV30
d_call: TRBD2
j_call: TRBJ2-7
cdr3_aa: CAWSAQGLAFHEQYF
cdr3_nt: TGTGCCTGGAGCGCCCAAGGACTAGCGTTCCACGAGCAGTACTTC

clone_size: .
v_call: TRBV19
d_call: TRBD2
j_call: TRBJ2-7
cdr3_aa: CASSMGLAGGQTYEQYF
cdr3_nt: TGTGCCAGTAGTATGGGACTAGCGGGAGGCCAAACTTACGAGCAGTACTTC

clone_size: .
v_call: TRBV6-5
d_call: TRBD1
j_call: TRBJ2-5
cdr3_aa: CASTQGQGRETQYF
cdr3_nt: TGTGCCAGCACCCAGGGACAGGGCCGTGAGACCCAGTACTTC

clone_size: once
v_call: TRBV28
d_call: .
j_call: TRBJ1-5
cdr3_aa: CARLGGDHQPQHF
cdr3_nt: TGTGCCCGGCTGGGAGGGGACCATCAGCCCCAGCATTTT

clone_size: .
v_call: TRBV18
d_call: .
j_call: TRBJ1-4
cdr3_aa: CASSLYRVKDEKLFF
cdr3_nt: TGTGCCAGCTCACTCTACAGGGTAAAGGATGAAAAACTGTTTTTT

clone_size: once
v_call: TRBV30
d_call: TRBD1
j_call: TRBJ1-2
cdr3_aa: CAWSPHRGLLYGYTF
cdr3_nt: TGTGCCTGGAGTCCGCACAGGGGGCTTCTATATGGCTACACCTTC

clone_size: .
v_call: TRBV27
d_call: .
j_call: TRBJ1-6
cdr3_aa: CASSLGGTPNSPLHF
cdr3_nt: TGTGCCAGCAGTTTAGGAGGGACCCCCAATTCACCCCTCCACTTT

clone_size: .
v_call: TRBV13
d_call: TRBD2
j_call: TRBJ2-7
cdr3_aa: CASSPGGGYSYEQYF
cdr3_nt: TGTGCCAGCAGCCCCGGGGGGGGCTACTCCTACGAGCAGTACTTC

clone_size: .
v_call: TRBV19
d_call: TRBD1
j_call: TRBJ1-5
cdr3_aa: CASSLGQGDQPQHF
cdr3_nt: TGTGCCAGTAGCCTAGGACAGGGGGATCAGCCCCAGCATTTT

clone_size: .
v_call: TRBV28
d_call: TRBD1
j_call: TRBJ1-1
cdr3_aa: CASRLTDRGPEAFF
cdr3_nt: TGTGCCAGCCGGTTGACAGACAGGGGCCCTGAAGCTTTCTTT

clone_size: few
v_call: TRBV30
d_call: .
j_call: TRBJ1-3
cdr3_aa: CAWSPGYSGNTIYF
cdr3_nt: TGTGCCTGGAGTCCGGGGTACTCTGGAAACACCATATATTTT

clone_size: .
v_call: TRBV27
d_call: TRBD2
j_call: TRBJ2-1
cdr3_aa: CASSHRLAGGLDEQFF
cdr3_nt: TGTGCCAGCAGCCACCGACTAGCGGGAGGATTGGATGAGCAGTTCTTC

clone_size: .
v_call: TRBV4-3
d_call: .
j_call: TRBJ1-4
cdr3_aa: CASSQDRRNEKLFF
cdr3_nt: TGCGCCAGCAGCCAAGATCGTCGTAATGAAAAACTGTTTTTT

clone_size: .
v_call: TRBV5-8
d_call: TRBD2
j_call: TRBJ2-3
cdr3_aa: CASSLGPGGPYDTQYF
cdr3_nt: TGTGCCAGCAGCTTGGGTCCGGGAGGGCCCTACGATACGCAGTATTTT

clone_size: .
v_call: TRBV28
d_call: TRBD2
j_call: TRBJ2-5
cdr3_aa: CASSSPGLAEETQYF
cdr3_nt: TGTGCCAGCAGCTCCCCTGGACTAGCGGAAGAGACCCAGTACTTC

clone_size: .
v_call: TRBV27
d_call: TRBD1
j_call: TRBJ2-3
cdr3_aa: CASSLQGQILSTDTQYF
cdr3_nt: TGTGCCAGCAGTTTACAGGGACAGATACTTAGCACAGATACGCAGTATTTT

clone_size: .
v_call: TRBV5-1
d_call: TRBD1
j_call: TRBJ1-1
cdr3_aa: CASSLRTGGNTEAFF
cdr3_nt: TGCGCCAGCAGCTTAAGGACAGGGGGAAACACTGAAGCTTTCTTT

clone_size: .
v_call: TRBV5-1
d_call: .
j_call: TRBJ1-2
cdr3_aa: CASSLEWTRGSYGYTF
cdr3_nt: TGCGCCAGCAGCTTGGAGTGGACCAGGGGAAGCTATGGCTACACCTTC

clone_size: .
v_call: TRBV19
d_call: .
j_call: TRBJ1-6
cdr3_aa: CASSILGSGSYNSPLHF
cdr3_nt: TGTGCCAGTAGTATTCTGGGTTCGGGCTCCTATAATTCACCCCTCCACTTT

clone_size: .
v_call: TRBV7-8
d_call: .
j_call: TRBJ1-2
cdr3_aa: CASSFSNMGATYGYTF
cdr3_nt: TGTGCCAGCAGCTTTTCGAACATGGGGGCTACTTATGGCTACACCTTC

clone_size: once
v_call: TRBV5-8
d_call: TRBD1
j_call: TRBJ1-1
cdr3_aa: CASSARGLPPGAFF
cdr3_nt: TGTGCCAGCAGCGCGAGGGGGCTTCCCCCTGGAGCTTTCTTT

clone_size: .
v_call: TRBV6-1
d_call: .
j_call: TRBJ1-5
cdr3_aa: CASSGLTGSNQPQHF
cdr3_nt: TGTGCCAGCAGTGGTCTTACGGGGAGCAATCAGCCCCAGCATTTT

clone_size: .
v_call: TRBV27
d_call: TRBD1
j_call: TRBJ2-3
cdr3_aa: CASSDHQGARDTQYF
cdr3_nt: TGTGCCAGCAGTGACCACCAGGGGGCGCGGGATACGCAGTATTTT

clone_size: .
v_call: TRBV30
d_call: TRBD1
j_call: TRBJ1-2
cdr3_aa: CALEQGDYGYTF
cdr3_nt: TGTGCCCTGGAGCAGGGGGACTATGGCTACACCTTC

clone_size: .
v_call: TRBV29-1
d_call: TRBD2
j_call: TRBJ2-1
cdr3_aa: CSAGTSGYNEQFF
cdr3_nt: TGCAGCGCCGGGACTAGCGGTTACAATGAGCAGTTCTTC

clone_size: .
v_call: TRBV19
d_call: .
j_call: TRBJ1-5
cdr3_aa: CASRTIGTRSSNQPQHF
cdr3_nt: TGTGCCAGTAGGACCATAGGGACACGGAGTAGCAATCAGCCCCAGCATTTT

clone_size: .
v_call: TRBV9
d_call: .
j_call: TRBJ2-1
cdr3_aa: CASSVLGSSYNEQFF
cdr3_nt: TGTGCCAGCAGCGTGCTGGGGAGCTCCTACAATGAGCAGTTCTTC

clone_size: once
v_call: TRBV7-2
d_call: .
j_call: TRBJ1-1
cdr3_aa: CASSPAGRTEAFF
cdr3_nt: TGTGCCAGCAGCCCCGCGGGGAGGACTGAAGCTTTCTTT

clone_size: .
v_call: TRBV5-1
d_call: .
j_call: TRBJ2-1
cdr3_aa: CASNGDGYNEQFF
cdr3_nt: TGCGCCAGCAACGGAGATGGCTACAATGAGCAGTTCTTC

clone_size: .
v_call: TRBV5-8
d_call: .
j_call: TRBJ2-5
cdr3_aa: CASGQPQETQYF
cdr3_nt: TGTGCCAGCGGACAGCCCCAAGAGACCCAGTACTTC

clone_size: .
v_call: TRBV5-4
d_call: .
j_call: TRBJ2-1
cdr3_aa: CASSWAGTSYNEQFF
cdr3_nt: TGTGCCAGCAGCTGGGCCGGGACTTCCTACAATGAGCAGTTCTTC

clone_size: few
v_call: TRBV5-4
d_call: .
j_call: TRBJ2-1
cdr3_aa: CASSLAGLSSYNEQFF
cdr3_nt: TGTGCCAGCAGCTTGGCCGGGTTGAGCTCCTACAATGAGCAGTTCTTC

clone_size: .
v_call: TRBV28
d_call: .
j_call: TRBJ2-6
cdr3_aa: CASSLAASGANVLTF
cdr3_nt: TGTGCCAGCAGTTTGGCGGCATCTGGGGCCAACGTCCTGACTTTC